These T cell receptor beta chains were read from a single sample in a study of blood T cell repertoires in COVID-19. The method was immunoSEQ multiplex PCR; TCRdb's version includes in-frame clones alone and lacks a portion of them. The sample carries tens of thousands of clones, roughly 90% recorded once. Sample: peripheral blood. Receptors originate from a man in his fifties or sixties with acute or convalescent COVID-19. Each CDR3 is given with its conserved first and last residue. A D gene is named only where the DNA matches it firmly. Not all rows give a size; the values are once, few, many and, for expanded clones, a class.

clone size,V gene,CDR3 length,D gene,J gene,CDR3 DNA,CDR3 protein
-,TRBV24-1,15,TRBD2,TRBJ2-3,TGTGCCACCAGTGAACCGGGGGGGCCTGGAGATACGCAGTATTTT,CATSEPGGPGDTQYF
-,TRBV18,18,TRBD1,TRBJ1-2,TGTGCCAGCTCACGCATGAATATCCGGGACAGGGAATTCAGCGGCTACACCTTC,CASSRMNIRDREFSGYTF
-,TRBV24-1,16,TRBD1,TRBJ2-2,TGTGCCGCCCAGGACCCTGGACAGGGGAGCACCGGGGAGCTGTTTTTT,CAAQDPGQGSTGELFF
-,TRBV30,14,-,TRBJ2-3,TGTGCCTGGAGTGCCGGGGTTTTTCCAGATACGCAGTATTTT,CAWSAGVFPDTQYF
-,TRBV5-8,16,-,TRBJ2-3,TGTGCCAGTCCCCGAGCTTGGGGCGTTCCCGCGGATACGCAGTATTTT,CASPRAWGVPADTQYF
once,TRBV6-5,12,-,TRBJ2-7,TGTGCCAGCGACTTACAGGGTATATGGCAGTACTTC,CASDLQGIWQYF
-,TRBV6-5,15,-,TRBJ2-7,TGTGCCAGCAGGTTCCATCGGGGGGCCGGGGACGAGCAGTACTTC,CASRFHRGAGDEQYF
-,TRBV19,14,-,TRBJ1-4,TGTGCCAGCGCCCAGGGAAGGTCTGAGGAAAAACTGTTTTTT,CASAQGRSEEKLFF
-,TRBV12-3/TRBV12-4,10,-,TRBJ1-1,TGTGCTCGGACAGTCGCTGAAGCTTTCTTT,CARTVAEAFF
once,TRBV10-2,16,TRBD1,TRBJ2-1,TGCGCCAGCAGTGAGTCGCAGGGACAGAGGTACAATGAGCAGTTCTTC,CASSESQGQRYNEQFF
-,TRBV28,13,TRBD1,TRBJ2-7,TGTGCCAGCAGCCGGGACAGGGGGCGCGGGCAGTACTTC,CASSRDRGRGQYF
-,TRBV7-3,14,-,TRBJ2-4,TGTGCCAGCAGCCGCGAAGGGGGACCAGACATTCAGTACTTC,CASSREGGPDIQYF
-,TRBV2,14,-,TRBJ1-2,TGTGCCAGCAGTCACAGGACAGCAAACTATGGCTACACCTTC,CASSHRTANYGYTF
few,TRBV21-1,19,-,TRBJ1-5,TGTGCCAGCAGCAAAGACAGGGACAGGCGATCTGATAGCAATCAGCCCCAGCATTTT,CASSKDRDRRSDSNQPQHF
-,TRBV6-6,14,-,TRBJ1-4,TGTGCCAGCAGTTACACCAGAGGGAATGAAAAACTGTTTTTT,CASSYTRGNEKLFF
-,TRBV6-1,15,-,TRBJ1-1,TGTGCCAGCAGTGATTTTGGACAGCCGAACACTGAAGCTTTCTTT,CASSDFGQPNTEAFF
-,TRBV11-2,15,TRBD2,TRBJ2-7,TGTGCCAGCAGCCAAAGCGGGGGGGGACCCTACGAGCAGTACTTC,CASSQSGGGPYEQYF
-,TRBV2,15,-,TRBJ1-4,TGTGCCAGCACGAGGAACAGGGCGGGTAATGAAAAACTGTTTTTT,CASTRNRAGNEKLFF
-,TRBV11-2,15,-,TRBJ2-2,TGTGCCAGCAGCTTAGTCCGGGGGACCACCGGGGAGCTGTTTTTT,CASSLVRGTTGELFF
-,TRBV28,17,-,TRBJ2-3,TGTGCCAGCAGTTTATGGTATTCAGGGGGGACTGCAGATACGCAGTATTTT,CASSLWYSGGTADTQYF
-,TRBV6-6,16,TRBD2,TRBJ2-3,TGTGCCAGTGTAGCGGGGGGACCTCAAGGGGCAGATACGCAGTATTTT,CASVAGGPQGADTQYF
-,TRBV3-1/TRBV3-2,14,-,TRBJ1-2,TGTGCCAGCAGCCCGGCTCCCAGGGCCTATGGCTACACCTTC,CASSPAPRAYGYTF
-,TRBV2,11,TRBD1,TRBJ2-1,TGTGCCGCGACAGGGCATAATGAGCAGTTCTTC,CAATGHNEQFF
-,TRBV2,14,TRBD1,TRBJ2-2,TGTGCCAGCAGGGACAGGACACGAACCGGGGAGCTGTTTTTT,CASRDRTRTGELFF
-,TRBV3-1/TRBV3-2,18,TRBD2,TRBJ2-2,TGTGCCAGCAGCCCTCGGCGGCGGGGGGGCGGGAACACCGGGGAGCTGTTTTTT,CASSPRRRGGGNTGELFF
-,TRBV6-5,13,TRBD1,TRBJ2-7,TGTGCCAGCAGAAGGACAGGGGGTAACGAGCAGTACTTC,CASRRTGGNEQYF
-,TRBV28,18,-,TRBJ2-5,TGTGCCAGCAGTTTTCGGGCGGGTCGGATTAGGGACCAAGAGACCCAGTACTTC,CASSFRAGRIRDQETQYF
-,TRBV18,18,TRBD1,TRBJ2-4,TGTGCCAGCTCACCAGTGACAGGGGGCGCGAACTCCAAAAACATTCAGTACTTC,CASSPVTGGANSKNIQYF
-,TRBV10-2,16,TRBD2,TRBJ2-3,TGCGCCAGCAGTGAGGTCCCCAGCGGGGGGCCAGATACGCAGTATTTT,CASSEVPSGGPDTQYF
-,TRBV5-5,16,-,TRBJ1-3,TGTGCCAGCACCCAACTGGACACCTACTCTGGAAACACCATATATTTT,CASTQLDTYSGNTIYF
-,TRBV23-1,18,TRBD1,TRBJ1-5,TGCGCCAGCAGTCAAAGTGGACAGGGTCCCGTGAGCAATCAGCCCCAGCATTTT,CASSQSGQGPVSNQPQHF
-,TRBV5-4,14,-,TRBJ2-3,TGTGCCAGCAGCTGGGGGGAGCGGTTGGATACGCAGTATTTT,CASSWGERLDTQYF